This is a list of T cell receptor beta chains from one sample in a study of cytomegalovirus exposure and HLA in healthy donors. Sequencing was performed with immunoSEQ multiplex PCR; in TCRdb, only in-frame clones are kept and a portion is missing. Listed are tens of thousands of clones; less than 20% falls within the top ten. Source material: PBMCs. The receptors here all came from a man aged 45-60 years in good health and CMV-seropositive. Both conserved end residues are part of each CDR3. The D gene is left open where the match is weak.

v_call	j_call	d_call	cdr3_nt	cdr3_aa
TRBV4-1	TRBJ2-1	-	TGCGCCAGCAGCCAAGGCGGGGTTGAAAATGAGCAGTTCTTC	CASSQGGVENEQFF
TRBV5-1	TRBJ2-5	-	TGCGCCAGCAGCGTCCCATCCCGGGGATTCCAAGAGACCCAGTACTTC	CASSVPSRGFQETQYF
TRBV18	TRBJ2-2	TRBD2	TGTGCCAGCTCACCTGAGGCAGGACTAGCGGGATGGGACACCGGGGAGCTGTTTTTT	CASSPEAGLAGWDTGELFF
TRBV4-3	TRBJ1-3	-	TGCGCCAGCAGCCAAGAAAACAGGTGGCCCGGGGGCACCATATATTTT	CASSQENRWPGGTIYF
TRBV19	TRBJ2-1	TRBD2	TGTGCCAGTAGTCGTCCTAGCGGGAGAAGAGTCCCTTACACTTCCTACAATGAGCAGTTCTTC	CASSRPSGRRVPYTSYNEQFF
TRBV15	TRBJ2-3	TRBD2	TGTGCCACCAGCAGATCTGTAGCGGGAGTCGCAGATACGCAGTATTTT	CATSRSVAGVADTQYF
TRBV7-9	TRBJ1-1	-	TGTGCCAGCAGCCTAGGAGGAAGCCCTAACACTGAAGCTTTCTTT	CASSLGGSPNTEAFF
TRBV4-3	TRBJ2-1	TRBD2	TGCGCCAGCAGCCAAGACCTACTAGCGGGAGGGTACAATGAGCAGTTCTTC	CASSQDLLAGGYNEQFF
TRBV6-5	TRBJ2-1	TRBD2	TGTGCCAGCTGCAGACTAGCGGGAGCAGGGAATGAGCAGTTCTTC	CASCRLAGAGNEQFF
TRBV7-9	TRBJ2-1	-	TGTGCCAGCAGCTTTCTATCTCACAATGAGCAGTTCTTC	CASSFLSHNEQFF
TRBV30	TRBJ2-4	TRBD1	TGTGCCTGGAGTGATGGAATGGGACAGGGAGGAAACATTCAGTACTTC	CAWSDGMGQGGNIQYF
TRBV30	TRBJ2-3	-	TGTGCCTGGAGTGAGGGGGAGGGCCCTAGCACAGATACGCAGTATTTT	CAWSEGEGPSTDTQYF
TRBV4-2	TRBJ2-7	TRBD1	TGTGCCAGCAGCCAGACAGGGCCCTACGAGCAGTACTTC	CASSQTGPYEQYF
TRBV18	TRBJ1-1	-	TGTGCCAGCTCACCACCGGGTTCCCGAGGCACTGAAGCTTTCTTT	CASSPPGSRGTEAFF
TRBV5-4	TRBJ1-2	TRBD1	TGTGCCAGCAGCCGGGGACAGGGCGACTATGGCTACACCTTC	CASSRGQGDYGYTF
TRBV5-3	TRBJ2-1	TRBD2	TGTGCCAGAAGCTTGGTTTTATGTCTAGCGGGAGTTGAGCAGTTCTTC	CARSLVLCLAGVEQFF
TRBV5-4	TRBJ2-2	TRBD1	TGTGCCAGCAGCTTGGGTGGGACAGCTAACACCGGGGAGCTGTTTTTT	CASSLGGTANTGELFF
TRBV5-1	TRBJ1-4	-	TGCGCCAGCAGCGATACAGGTTCAACTAATGAAAAACTGTTTTTT	CASSDTGSTNEKLFF
TRBV18	TRBJ1-1	-	TGTGCCAGCTCACCCGGGGAGATGTTGAACACTGAAGCTTTCTTT	CASSPGEMLNTEAFF
TRBV6-1	TRBJ2-1	TRBD2	TGTGCCAGCAGTGAAGGGGCTAGCGGATACAATGAGCAGTTCTTC	CASSEGASGYNEQFF
TRBV7-6	TRBJ1-4	TRBD1	TGTGCCAGCAGCTCCGGACAGGGGAGTGAAAAACTGTTTTTT	CASSSGQGSEKLFF
TRBV11-3	TRBJ2-7	-	TGTGCCAGCAGCTTAGAGAGCCACGAGCAGTACTTC	CASSLESHEQYF
TRBV18	TRBJ2-1	TRBD2	TGTGCCAGCTCACCGATAGCGGGAGTAAGTAATGAGCAGTTCTTC	CASSPIAGVSNEQFF
TRBV11-3	TRBJ1-2	-	TGTGCCAGCAGCCACAGGGCTCGGGATGGCTACACCTTC	CASSHRARDGYTF
TRBV5-6	TRBJ2-2	-	TGTGCCAGCAGCTTGGAACTCGGGGAGCTGTTTTTT	CASSLELGELFF
TRBV9	TRBJ2-1	TRBD2	TGTGCCAGCAGCGCTAGCGGGAGGGTTATTGACAATGAGCAGTTCTTC	CASSASGRVIDNEQFF
TRBV7-2	TRBJ2-5	-	TGTGCCAGCAGCTTAAACGGGGGACAAGAGACCCAGTACTTC	CASSLNGGQETQYF